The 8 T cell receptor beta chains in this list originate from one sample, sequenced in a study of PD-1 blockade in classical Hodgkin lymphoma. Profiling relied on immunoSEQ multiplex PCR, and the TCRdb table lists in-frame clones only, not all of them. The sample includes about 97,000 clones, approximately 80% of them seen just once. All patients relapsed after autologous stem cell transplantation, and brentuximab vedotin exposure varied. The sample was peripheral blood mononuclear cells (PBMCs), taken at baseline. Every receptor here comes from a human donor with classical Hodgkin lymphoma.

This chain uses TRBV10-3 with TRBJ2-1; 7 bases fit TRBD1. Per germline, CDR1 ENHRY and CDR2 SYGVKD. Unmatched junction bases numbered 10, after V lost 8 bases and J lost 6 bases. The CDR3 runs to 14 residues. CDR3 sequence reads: CAIGERQGRNEQFF. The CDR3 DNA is TGTGCCATCGGGGAGCGACAGGGACGCAATGAGCAGTTCTTC.

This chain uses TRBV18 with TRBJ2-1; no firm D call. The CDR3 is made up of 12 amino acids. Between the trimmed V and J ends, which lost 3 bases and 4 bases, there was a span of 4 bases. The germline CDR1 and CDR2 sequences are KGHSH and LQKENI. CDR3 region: CASSPLYNEQFF. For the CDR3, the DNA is TGTGCCAGCTCACCCCTTTACAATGAGCAGTTCTTC.

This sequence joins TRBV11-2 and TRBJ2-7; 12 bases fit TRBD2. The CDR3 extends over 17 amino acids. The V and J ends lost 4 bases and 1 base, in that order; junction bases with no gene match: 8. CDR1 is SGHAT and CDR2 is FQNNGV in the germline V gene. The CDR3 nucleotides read TGTGCCAGCAGCTCGGGACTAGCGGGCGGCCGGTCCTACGAGCAGTACTTC. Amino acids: CASSSGLAGGRSYEQYF.

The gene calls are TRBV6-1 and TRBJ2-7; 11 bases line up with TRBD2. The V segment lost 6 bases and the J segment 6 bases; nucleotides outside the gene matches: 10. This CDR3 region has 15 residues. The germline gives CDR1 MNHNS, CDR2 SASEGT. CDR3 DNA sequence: TGTGCCAGCAGCGGACTAGCGGGTGGTACGGGCGAGCAGTACTTC. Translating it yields CASSGLAGGTGEQYF.

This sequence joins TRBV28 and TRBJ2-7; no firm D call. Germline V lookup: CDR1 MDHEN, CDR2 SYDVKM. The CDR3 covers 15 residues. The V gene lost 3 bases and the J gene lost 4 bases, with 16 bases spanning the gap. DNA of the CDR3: TGTGCCAGCAGTTTGAGCGAGCTCATCGTGTACGAGCAGTACTTC. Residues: CASSLSELIVYEQYF.

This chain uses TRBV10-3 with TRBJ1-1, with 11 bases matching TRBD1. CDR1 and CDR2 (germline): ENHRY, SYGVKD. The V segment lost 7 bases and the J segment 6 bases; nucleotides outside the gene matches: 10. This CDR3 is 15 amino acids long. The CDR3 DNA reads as TGTGCCATCACCAATGGACAGGGGGCTATATCTGAAGCTTTCTTT. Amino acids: CAITNGQGAISEAFF.

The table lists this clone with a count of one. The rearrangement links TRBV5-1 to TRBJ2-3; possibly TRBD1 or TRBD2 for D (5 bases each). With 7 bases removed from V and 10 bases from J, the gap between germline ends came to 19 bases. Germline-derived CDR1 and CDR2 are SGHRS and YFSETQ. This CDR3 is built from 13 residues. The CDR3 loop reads CASARDGGDPQYF. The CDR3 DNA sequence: TGCGCCAGCGCTCGGGACGGTGGGGATCCGCAGTATTTT.

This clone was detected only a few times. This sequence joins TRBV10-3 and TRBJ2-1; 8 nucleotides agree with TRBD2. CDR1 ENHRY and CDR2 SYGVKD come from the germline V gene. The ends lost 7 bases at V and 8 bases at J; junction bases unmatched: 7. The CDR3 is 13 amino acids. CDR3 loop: CAITPGLVDEQFF. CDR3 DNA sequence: TGTGCCATCACCCCGGGACTAGTGGATGAGCAGTTCTTC.